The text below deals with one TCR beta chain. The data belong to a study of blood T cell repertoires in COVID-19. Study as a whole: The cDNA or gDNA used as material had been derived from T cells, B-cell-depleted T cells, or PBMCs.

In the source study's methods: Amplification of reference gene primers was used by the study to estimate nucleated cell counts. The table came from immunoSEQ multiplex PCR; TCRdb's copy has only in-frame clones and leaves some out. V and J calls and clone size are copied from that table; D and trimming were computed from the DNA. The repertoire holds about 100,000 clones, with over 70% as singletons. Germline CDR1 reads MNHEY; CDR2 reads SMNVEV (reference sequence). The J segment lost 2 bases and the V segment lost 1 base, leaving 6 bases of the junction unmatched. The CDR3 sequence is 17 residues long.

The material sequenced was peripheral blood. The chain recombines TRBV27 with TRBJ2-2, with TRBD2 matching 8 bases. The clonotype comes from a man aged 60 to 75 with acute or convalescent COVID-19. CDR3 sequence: CASSLFLAGGNTGELFF. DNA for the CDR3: TGTGCCAGCAGTTTATTTCTCGCGGGGGGCAACACCGGGGAGCTGTTTTTT.